This T cell receptor (beta chain) was obtained from a study of blood T cell repertoires in COVID-19. The CDR3 sequence is 18 residues long. Libraries were prepared by immunoSEQ multiplex PCR; TCRdb keeps only in-frame clonotypes and omits some of them. The top ten clones hold 3.6% of a sample with fewer than 250,000 clones, about four fifths of them seen once. The TCR comes from a woman aged 40-49 years who had been exposed to COVID-19. The sequenced material came from PBMCs or T cells enriched from blood (not recorded which). The rearrangement links TRBV21-1 to TRBJ2-3; the D segment call TRBD2 is taken from the table without a DNA check. TRBV21-1 is marked as a pseudogene. This CDR3 reads CAGRFIRRVRGSTDTQYF. CDR3 DNA sequence: TGTGCCGGTCGATTCATAAGAAGAGTACGGGGAAGCACAGATACGCAGTATTTT.